The TCR beta chain under discussion was sequenced for a study of technical replicates of blood from several donors. Germline CDR1 is SNHLY and CDR2 is FYNNEI. J was trimmed by 3 bases and V by 3 bases; bases with no gene match: 8. CDR3 length: 15 residues. Assay: immunoSEQ multiplex PCR; the TCRdb copy retains only in-frame clones and omits some. Of around 89,000 clones in the sample, over 85% were seen once. The specimen sequenced was T cells isolated from PBMCs. This chain links TRBV2 with TRBJ2-7, with 7 bases fitting TRBD1. The clonotype comes from a human donor in good health. The CDR3 DNA sequence: TGTGCCAGCAGTGATCGGCAGGGGGTGATCTACGAGCAGTACTTC. Protein sequence: CASSDRQGVIYEQYF.